Each of the 15 T cell receptor beta chains below was sequenced from the same sample in a study of identical twins. TCRdb ran MiXCR on the 5' RACE reads and lists one entry per CDR3 protein. Of hundreds of thousands of distinct CDR3 sequences listed, roughly 20% are singletons. The sample was also linked to a second study, of T cells expressing NK-cell markers.

The sample taken for sequencing was PBMCs. The receptors were sampled from a woman under 30 in good health.

The table lists this clonotype with a few counts. This rearrangement joins TRBV20-1 to TRBJ2-1; 8 nucleotides match TRBD1. The CDR3 runs 18 residues. The germline gives CDR1 DFQATT, CDR2 SNEGSKA (reference sequence). The J segment lost 7 bases and the V segment lost 4 bases, leaving 21 bases of the junction unmatched. The CDR3 coding sequence is TGCAGTGCTAAGGCCCGACAGGGGTTCAAGGTCCTGGTGAATGAGCAGTTCTTC. Its translation: CSAKARQGFKVLVNEQFF.

This clonotype was seen only a few times. This chain links TRBV5-6 with TRBJ1-5; D is uncertain. The CDR3 consists of 14 residues. The germline V gene encodes CDR1 SGHDT and CDR2 YYEEEE. V dropped 2 bases and J dropped 6 bases, with 12 bases sitting between them. CDR3 in amino acids: CASSFWRVVQPQHF. In nucleotides, the CDR3 is TGTGCCAGCAGCTTTTGGCGGGTAGTTCAGCCCCAGCATTTT.

The chain employs TRBV5-1 and TRBJ2-4; D might be TRBD1 or TRBD2, each matching 5 bases. The CDR3 consists of 14 residues. Germline CDR1 is SGHRS and CDR2 is YFSETQ. The V end was cut by 2 bases, the J end by 1 base, with 7 bases between. CDR3 sequence reads: CASSFEGAKNIQYF. CDR3 in DNA: TGCGCCAGCAGCTTCGAGGGGGCCAAAAACATTCAGTACTTC.

Turning to this clonotype: A much larger clone differs from this one at a single base, so this may be a read error. The chain is built from TRBV9 and TRBJ2-1, with TRBD2 matching over 9 bases. Trimming removed 4 bases from V and 10 bases from J; junction bases left unmatched: 9. Germline lookup yields CDR1 SGDLS and CDR2 YYNGEE. The CDR3 is 14 amino acids. The CDR3 loop is CASSIETSGWEQFF. CDR3 sequence (DNA): TGTGCCAGCAGCATTGAGACTAGCGGATGGGAGCAGTTCTTC.

This clonotype was seen more than once but under ten times. The rearrangement uses TRBV20-1 and TRBJ2-2, with D possibly being TRBD1 (6 bases). The CDR3 has 14 residues. Germline CDR1 is DFQATT and CDR2 is SNEGSKA (reference sequence). V was trimmed by 6 bases and J by 7 bases, leaving 18 bases between them. In nucleotides, the CDR3 is TGCAGTGCCCACAGAGGGACATTAGACGGGGAGCTGTTTTTT. It specifies CSAHRGTLDGELFF.

The table lists this clonotype with a count of one. The chain couples TRBV11-2 to TRBJ2-1, with 9 bases matching TRBD2. Germline values: CDR1 SGHAT, CDR2 FQNNGV. V trimming: 5 bases; J trimming: 4 bases; junction bases outside the gene matches: 6. This CDR3 comprises 15 residues. The CDR3 bases are TGTGCCAGCAGCACCTTAGCGGGGGTTTACAATGAGCAGTTCTTC. It encodes CASSTLAGVYNEQFF. Using reference TRBV11-2 and TRBJ2-1 for the parts outside the CDR3, the full variable domain is EAGVAQSPRYKIIEKRQSVAFWCNPISGHATLYWYQQILGQGPKLLIQFQNNGVVDDSQLPKDRFSAERLKGVDSTLKIQPAKLEDSAVYLCASSTLAGVYNEQFFGPGTRLTVL.

The chain joins TRBV15 to TRBJ2-7; D is unresolved. The CDR3 has 14 residues. Deletions cut 1 base from V and 0 bases from J, with 7 bases between. CDR1 is LNHNV, CDR2 YYDKDF, per germline (reference sequence). CDR3 in DNA: TGTGCCACCAGCAGAGGCGCGGTCTCCTACGAGCAGTACTTC. Its translation is CATSRGAVSYEQYF.

This clonotype was recorded a few times. The chain combines TRBV3-1 with TRBJ1-1; a possible D gene is TRBD1 (6 bases). This CDR3 is 13 amino acids long. Trimming pared 1 base from V and 8 bases from J, leaving 11 bases between. The germline V gene has CDR1 LGHDT and CDR2 YNNKEL (reference sequence). CDR3 sequence (DNA): TGTGCCAGCAGCCAAGCCGACAGGATGGAAGCTTTCTTT. It is translated as CASSQADRMEAFF. The full variable domain, in which reference TRBV3-1 and TRBJ1-1 provide the parts outside the CDR3, is DTAVSQTPKYLVTQMGNDKSIKCEQNLGHDTMYWYKQDSKKFLKIMFSYNNKELIINETVPNRFSPKSPDKAHLNLHINSLELGDSAVYFCASSQADRMEAFFGQGTRLTVV.

This clonotype appeared a few times. This rearrangement joins TRBV7-9 to TRBJ2-7; 7 bases agree with TRBD1. The V gene end was trimmed by 5 bases and the J gene end by 2 bases; junction bases not matched to a gene: 9. This CDR3 region has 15 residues. Germline values: CDR1 SEHNR, CDR2 FQNEAQ (reference sequence). CDR3 sequence (DNA): TGTGCCAGCAGCCAAAACCGGGACAGTGCCTACGAGCAGTACTTC. It yields the protein CASSQNRDSAYEQYF.

The chain employs TRBV13 and TRBJ2-7; 13 bases are shared with TRBD2. The ends lost 4 bases at V and 0 bases at J; junction bases unmatched: 6. CDR3 length equals 17 residues. Germline V gene sequence: CDR1 PRHDT, CDR2 FYEKMQ (reference sequence). In nucleotides, the CDR3 is TGTGCCAGCAGCTACTGGACTAGCGGGGGAAGCTCCTACGAGCAGTACTTC. It translates to CASSYWTSGGSSYEQYF.

This clonotype has more than one count but fewer than ten. DNA of the CDR3: TGTGCCAGTAGTATTAAGGGACTCGGCACAGATACGCAGTATTTT. It codes for CASSIKGLGTDTQYF. The genes are TRBV19 and TRBJ2-3; possible D gene TRBD2, 6 bases. The CDR3 is 15 amino acids. CDR1 LNHDA and CDR2 SQIVND come from the germline V gene (reference sequence). V dropped 3 bases and J dropped 1 base, with 11 bases sitting between them.

The chain links TRBV27 to TRBJ2-3; 9 bases are a match to TRBD1. Germline lookup yields CDR1 MNHEY and CDR2 SMNVEV (reference sequence). The V and J ends lost 3 bases and 1 base, in that order; junction bases with no gene match: 5. The CDR3 has 16 amino acids. Here the CDR3 DNA reads TGTGCCAGCAGTTTTGAGCGGACAGGGGGCACAGATACGCAGTATTTT. This translates into CASSFERTGGTDTQYF.

The V gene is TRBV12-3 or TRBV12-4, the J gene TRBJ2-3, with D possibly being TRBD1 or TRBD2 (5 bases each). The CDR3 spans 12 residues. The germline V and J ends were trimmed by 7 bases and 7 bases, with 12 bases remaining between them. DNA for the CDR3: TGTGCCAGCACCTTGGGGGAACATACGCAGTATTTT. Translating it yields CASTLGEHTQYF.

This clonotype is a singleton in its sample. J is TRBJ2-3 and V is TRBV3-1, with 7 positions matching TRBD1. This CDR3 region has 14 residues. The germline CDR1 and CDR2 sequences are LGHDT and YNNKEL (reference sequence). V shed 4 bases and J 3 bases; nucleotides not matched to a gene: 4. In DNA, the CDR3 is TGTGCCAGCAGCCGGGGACAGAGGACAGATACGCAGTATTTT. Its protein product is CASSRGQRTDTQYF.

This clonotype came up once. This chain connects TRBV5-1 to TRBJ2-3, with 12 positions matching TRBD2. V lost 5 bases, J lost 3 bases, and 7 bases stayed unmatched. This CDR3 region has 16 residues. Germline CDR1 SGHRS, CDR2 YFSETQ. The CDR3 coding sequence is TGCGCCAGCAGAAGGACTAGCGGGACTCAGACAGATACGCAGTATTTT. Residues: CASRRTSGTQTDTQYF.